This T cell receptor beta chain is from a study of T cells in Graves' hyperthyroidism and ophthalmopathy. Study-level points and caveats: Expanded thyroid clonotypes (above 0.001) were mostly also found in blood.

Trimming took 5 bases from V and 8 from J; bases not matched to a gene: 12. The CDR3 is 16 amino acids. Germline CDR1 and CDR2: MNHNS and SASEGT. Researchers took RNA transcripts and amplified the TCR beta CDR3 regions from them. TCR CDR3 underwent first-round RT-PCR with the HTBI primer set. TCRdb re-analysed the multiplex PCR reads in MiXCR, keeping a single row per CDR3 protein. The table includes about 290,000 distinct CDR3 sequences, about an eighth detected once. This clonotype was recorded a few times. Antigen unknown. Each patient was aged 18 to 65 and had newly diagnosed hyperthyroidism of under 2 months' duration. Fresh peripheral blood, roughly 9.3 ml, was the source of the PBMCs.

This chain connects TRBV6-1 to TRBJ1-6; 7 bases align to TRBD1. This TCR came from a woman in her 40s with Graves' hyperthyroidism. The source material was blood. CDR3 sequence reads: CASSPTDRWGDSPLHF. In nucleotides, the CDR3 is TGTGCCAGCAGTCCCACGGACAGGTGGGGGGATTCACCCCTCCACTTT.